This TCR beta chain was obtained from a study of response to subunit inactivated influenza vaccine. General observations from the study: The study's authors posited that every seasonal influenza vaccination enlists few new T cells.

V was shortened by 5 bases and J by 9 bases, with 11 bases between the two germline ends. This CDR3 comprises 12 residues. TCRdb itself ran the RT-PCR reads through MiXCR, one entry per CDR3 protein. The sample has 500,000 or so distinct CDR3 sequences, 16% seen once; the top ten hold less than 4%. This clonotype was detected ten times or more. What it recognizes is unknown. This sequence joins TRBV12-3 or TRBV12-4 and TRBJ2-1; possibly TRBD1 or TRBD2 for D (5 bases each). The receptor was derived from a man between 50 and 70 years old who received an inactivated influenza vaccine. This specimen consisted of CD4+ T cells sorted from PBMCs, obtained less than 25 months after vaccination. The CDR3 reads CASSRTGGEQFF. The CDR3 nucleotides read TGTGCCAGCAGTCGAACTGGGGGTGAGCAGTTCTTC.